This T cell receptor (beta chain) was observed in a study of blood T cell repertoires in COVID-19. TCRdb's copy holds only in-frame clones and misses some; the assay was immunoSEQ multiplex PCR. Of fewer than 200,000 clones in the sample, more than 85% are singletons; the top ten hold under 3%. J was trimmed by 11 bases and V by 7 bases; bases with no gene match: 11. There are 13 residues in the CDR3. CDR1 ENHRY and CDR2 SYGVKD come from the germline V gene. Sequencing was carried out using peripheral blood. J is TRBJ1-1 and V is TRBV10-3; 9 bases align to TRBD1. This TCR derives from a woman of 80 years or more with COVID-19, enrolled during active disease. The CDR3 region has the DNA TGTGCCATCAATGACAGGGGGTACCCCTGGGCTTTCTTT. Its protein product is CAINDRGYPWAFF.